What follows are 22 T cell receptor beta chains derived from one specimen sequenced in a study of T cell repertoires in cytomegalovirus infection. MiXCR was run by TCRdb on the reads, yielding one entry per CDR3 protein. This table has over 90,000 distinct CDR3 sequences, about 15% appearing once. The sequenced material came from PBMCs. The origin of the receptors is a human donor in good health (CMV status not recorded). Some clones in this sample may be carry-over from other donors' samples.

CDR3 sequence reads: CSVAAGGGHEQFF. The CDR3 coding sequence is TGCAGCGTTGCAGCGGGGGGCGGTCATGAGCAGTTCTTC. The chain links TRBV29-1 to TRBJ2-1, with TRBD2 matching 9 bases. V lost 4 bases and J lost 8; bases outside the gene matches: 6. The CDR3 runs 13 residues. CDR1 and CDR2 from the germline V gene are SQVTM and ANQGSEA.

This clonotype has more than one count but fewer than ten. The chain joins TRBV6-5 to TRBJ1-1, with TRBD1 identical over 7 bases. CDR3 length: 13 amino acids. Germline V CDR1 and CDR2: MNHEY, SVGAGI. V gave up 2 bases and J gave up 8 bases; unmatched junction bases: 5. The CDR3 spells CASSYDEGAEAFF. Written as DNA, the CDR3 is TGTGCCAGCAGTTACGATGAGGGGGCGGAAGCTTTCTTT.

This clonotype was seen repeatedly, ten times or more. This rearrangement joins TRBV12-3 or TRBV12-4 to TRBJ1-6; D call uncertain. Trimming cost V 7 bases and J 8 bases, with 9 bases left between them. The length of the CDR3 is 12 residues. CDR3 in amino acids: CASNKGYSPLHF. The CDR3 bases are TGTGCCAGCAATAAGGGATATTCACCCCTCCACTTT.

The V gene is TRBV12-3 or TRBV12-4, the J gene TRBJ1-3; D remains unclear. CDR3 length equals 16 residues. V gave up 7 bases and J gave up 0 bases, with 16 bases separating them. The DNA of the CDR3 is TGTGCCAGCACCGTGGCCCTCCTGAGCTCTGGAAACACCATATATTTT. This gives the protein CASTVALLSSGNTIYF.

This clonotype has at least ten counts. The chain joins TRBV7-2 to TRBJ1-2, with D perhaps matching TRBD1 (5 bases). The CDR3 contains 13 residues. Trimming took off 3 bases at V and 7 bases at J, with 12 bases between the two ends. Germline assignment: CDR1 SGHTA and CDR2 FQGNSA. CDR3 sequence reads: CASSFHAGPGYTF. The DNA for the CDR3 is TGTGCCAGCAGCTTTCACGCAGGGCCTGGCTACACCTTC.

The genes are TRBV28 and TRBJ2-5; D possibly corresponds to TRBD1 (5 bases). Per the germline V gene, CDR1 is MDHEN and CDR2 is SYDVKM. Trimming removed 3 bases from V and 2 bases from J, with 7 bases in between. The CDR3 has 13 residues. The CDR3 region is CASSLTAQETQYF. The CDR3 DNA reads TGTGCCAGCAGTTTGACAGCTCAAGAGACCCAGTACTTC.

This clonotype came up many times. This chain connects TRBV28 to TRBJ2-6; D is uncertain. The CDR3 is made up of 14 amino acids. Germline loops: CDR1 MDHEN, CDR2 SYDVKM. Between the trimmed V and J ends, which lost 7 bases and 4 bases, there was a span of 11 bases. The CDR3 protein is CASTEALGANVLTF. The CDR3 bases are TGTGCCAGCACAGAGGCCCTAGGGGCCAACGTCCTGACTTTC. The entire variable domain, with the rest obtained from reference TRBV28 and TRBJ2-6, is as follows: DVKVTQSSRYLVKRTGEKVFLECVQDMDHENMFWYRQDPGLGLRLIYFSYDVKMKEKGDIPEGYSVSREKKERFSLILESASTNQTSMYLCASTEALGANVLTFGAGSRLTVL.

The chain links TRBV7-3 to TRBJ2-2; D is undetermined. Trimming removed 1 base at V and 6 bases at J, with 24 bases between. The CDR3 loop spans 19 amino acids. In germline, CDR1 is SGHTA, CDR2 FQGTGA. DNA of the CDR3: TGTGCCAGCAGCTTAATTATGGCTCCGTCCTGGTCTTCTGCCGGGGAGCTGTTTTTT. Translating gives CASSLIMAPSWSSAGELFF. Using reference TRBV7-3 and TRBJ2-2 for the parts outside the CDR3, the full variable domain is GAGVSQTPSNKVTEKGKYVELRCDPISGHTALYWYRQSLGQGPEFLIYFQGTGAADDSGLPNDRFFAVRPEGSVSTLKIQRTERGDSAVYLCASSLIMAPSWSSAGELFFGEGSRLTVL.

Many counts were recorded for this clonotype. The chain carries TRBV12-3 or TRBV12-4 and TRBJ1-1; the match to TRBD1 covers 8 bases. V gave up 5 bases and J gave up 10 bases; unmatched junction bases: 9. This CDR3 has 13 amino acids. In nucleotides, the CDR3 is TGTGCCAGCAGTCCCAATCGACAGGGGCGAGCTTTCTTT. Translating gives CASSPNRQGRAFF.

This clonotype was recorded at least ten times. The chain links TRBV7-2 to TRBJ2-3, with D hard to call. V shed 3 bases and J shed 9 bases, with 7 bases lying between them. In germline, CDR1 is SGHTA, CDR2 FQGNSA. This CDR3 has 11 residues. The CDR3 DNA reads TGTGCCAGCAGCTTCGGGCAGACGCAGTATTTT. This translates into CASSFGQTQYF.

The chain links TRBV14 to TRBJ2-7; no firm D call. Per germline, CDR1 SGHDN and CDR2 FVKESK. This CDR3 comprises 13 residues. V gave up 3 bases and J gave up 4 bases, with 10 bases separating them. CDR3 residues: CASSHQTTYEQYF. CDR3 coding DNA: TGTGCCAGCAGCCACCAGACGACTTACGAGCAGTACTTC.

The rearrangement links TRBV20-1 to TRBJ1-5, with D perhaps TRBD1 (6 bases). The germline V gene encodes CDR1 DFQATT and CDR2 SNEGSKA (reference sequence). Trimming cost V 2 bases and J 4 bases, with 12 bases left between them. The CDR3 contains 14 residues. The CDR3 sequence: CSARPTQGNQPQHF. The DNA of the CDR3 is TGCAGTGCTAGACCTACTCAGGGGAATCAGCCCCAGCATTTT.

This clonotype was counted ten times or more. This chain connects TRBV9 to TRBJ1-4; no definite D call. The CDR3 consists of 14 residues. The V end lost 2 bases, the J end lost 5 bases, and 10 bases lay between the germline ends. Germline-derived CDR1 and CDR2 are SGDLS and YYNGEE. The CDR3 sequence is CASSVAQTNEKLFF. The DNA of the CDR3 is TGTGCCAGCAGCGTCGCGCAGACGAATGAAAAACTGTTTTTT.

The chain joins TRBV19 to TRBJ2-7, with unresolved D. The CDR3 totals 12 residues. Trimming cost V 3 bases and J 5 bases, with 8 bases left between them. Germline-derived CDR1 and CDR2 are LNHDA and SQIVND (reference sequence). CDR3 region: CASSISGDEQYF. For the CDR3, the DNA is TGTGCCAGTAGTATTTCAGGCGACGAGCAGTACTTC.

This clonotype was found a few times. The J gene is TRBJ1-1, the V gene TRBV6-2 or TRBV6-3; TRBD1 might be the D (5 bases). The germline gives CDR1 MNHEY, CDR2 SVGEGT. Trimming stripped 8 bases from V and 0 bases from J, with 7 bases between. This CDR3 is 12 amino acids long. CDR3: CASGHMNTEAFF. CDR3 DNA: TGTGCCAGCGGACATATGAACACTGAAGCTTTCTTT.

In its sample, this clonotype was seen a few times. This sequence joins TRBV4-1 and TRBJ1-2; no clear D gene. V was cut by 0 bases and J by 8 bases, with 25 bases left in between. This CDR3 comprises 18 residues. The germline V gene encodes CDR1 MGHRA and CDR2 YSYEKL. The CDR3 spells CASSQESTTGRVSWGYTF. CDR3 nucleotide sequence: TGCGCCAGCAGCCAAGAAAGCACTACCGGGCGGGTCTCCTGGGGCTACACCTTC.

The chain is built from TRBV4-1 and TRBJ2-1, with 8 bases fitting TRBD2. With 0 bases clipped from V and 0 bases from J, the junction kept 4 bases outside the gene matches. The CDR3 extends over 17 amino acids. Germline loops: CDR1 MGHRA, CDR2 YSYEKL. The CDR3 sequence is CASSQDSSGSSYNEQFF. The CDR3, as DNA: TGCGCCAGCAGCCAAGATTCGAGCGGGAGCTCCTACAATGAGCAGTTCTTC.

The J gene is TRBJ1-1, the V gene TRBV5-1; 9 nucleotides match TRBD1. There are 14 residues in the CDR3. V gave up 4 bases and J gave up 1 base; unmatched junction bases: 2. Per germline, CDR1 SGHRS and CDR2 YFSETQ. CDR3 amino acids: CASSQQGANTEAFF. CDR3 sequence (DNA): TGCGCCAGCAGCCAACAGGGGGCGAACACTGAAGCTTTCTTT.

The table lists this clonotype with many counts. The genes are TRBV5-1 and TRBJ1-6; 8 bases are a match to TRBD1. Germline V gives CDR1 SGHRS, CDR2 YFSETQ. The length of the CDR3 is 14 residues. V trimming: 4 bases; J trimming: 8 bases; junction bases outside the gene matches: 5. CDR3 in amino acids: CASSPSTGDSPLHF. In nucleotides, the CDR3 is TGCGCCAGCAGCCCATCGACAGGGGATTCACCCCTCCACTTT.

There are a few counts of this clonotype. The chain uses TRBV4-1 and TRBJ2-5; 8 bases are shared with TRBD1. Germline CDR1 is MGHRA and CDR2 is YSYEKL. The ends lost 2 bases at V and 6 bases at J; junction bases unmatched: 8. CDR3 size: 15 residues. CDR3 loop: CASSQSEDRGKTQYF. CDR3 sequence (DNA): TGCGCCAGCAGCCAATCGGAAGACAGGGGAAAGACCCAGTACTTC.

In its sample, this clonotype was seen once. A much larger clone is a single base away; this may be a read error. The V call is TRBV6-5, the J call TRBJ2-7, with 9 bases matching TRBD2. The CDR3 totals 14 residues. Trimming removed 0 bases from V and 6 bases from J; junction bases left unmatched: 3. Per germline, CDR1 MNHEY and CDR2 SVGAGI. This CDR3 is CASSYSGGGAEQYF. For the CDR3, the DNA is TGTGCCAGCAGTTACTCGGGCGGGGGGGCCGAGCAGTACTTC.

The gene calls are TRBV2 and TRBJ1-1, with D unclear. The CDR3 is 13 residues long. Looked up from germline, CDR1 is SNHLY and CDR2 is FYNNEI. V was cut by 6 bases and J by 4 bases, with 12 bases left in between. The CDR3 DNA is TGTGCCAGCAGGGCAGAGGGCCGCACTGAAGCTTTCTTT. Translated, it gives CASRAEGRTEAFF.